The present entry profiles one T cell receptor beta chain with its context. Antigen specificity is unknown. The CDR3 contains 17 residues. V lost 4 bases and J 0 bases, leaving 17 bases between the germline ends. From germline, CDR1 is MDHEN and CDR2 SYDVKM. These data come from a study of cytotoxic CD8 clonotypes in ibrutinib-treated CLL. Background on the study: Response samples followed a median 12 months of treatment, range 6 to 36. Study-level results: Circulating CD8+ T-cell counts were tracked by baseline clonality, which exceeded that of age-matched healthy donors. Under therapy, public clonotypes either contracted or stayed stable, and they were uncommon.

The method was immunoSEQ multiplex PCR; TCRdb's version includes in-frame clones alone and lacks a portion of them. The sample shows about 140,000 clones, roughly 80% of them seen only once. The sequencing used PBMCs, collected after 12 months of ibrutinib treatment. The chain is built from TRBV28 and TRBJ2-3; possible D gene TRBD2, 6 bases. This clonotype was obtained from a human donor with chronic lymphocytic leukemia. The CDR3 loop reads CASSSRGSGSSTDTQYF. The CDR3 coding sequence is TGTGCCAGCAGTTCTCGGGGGAGCGGTTCTAGCACAGATACGCAGTATTTT. Filled out from reference TRBV28 and TRBJ2-3, the complete variable domain reads DVKVTQSSRYLVKRTGEKVFLECVQDMDHENMFWYRQDPGLGLRLIYFSYDVKMKEKGDIPEGYSVSREKKERFSLILESASTNQTSMYLCASSSRGSGSSTDTQYFGPGTRLTVL.